The rows below give T cell receptor beta chains drawn from one sample of a study of a mutant IDH1 vaccine in newly diagnosed glioma. Sequencing was performed with immunoSEQ multiplex PCR; in TCRdb, only in-frame clones are kept and a portion is missing. This table holds about 42,000 clones, 75% to 90% found once. Their antigens remain unidentified. The material was PBMCs, obtained from a glioma patient whose treatment included an IDH1 peptide vaccine. The receptors derive from a man aged 40-55 years with glioma. Both conserved end residues are trimmed from each CDR3.

CDR3 length: 13
J gene: TRBJ2-1
V gene: TRBV9
CDR3 protein: ASSVASGAYNEQF

CDR3 length: 12
J gene: TRBJ2-7
V gene: TRBV27
CDR3 protein: ASSLAGTNYEQY

CDR3 length: 15
J gene: TRBJ1-4
V gene: TRBV5-6
CDR3 protein: ASRHGGSSATNEKLF

CDR3 length: 13
J gene: TRBJ2-5
V gene: TRBV5-8
CDR3 protein: ASSLGRTVQETQY

CDR3 length: 12
J gene: TRBJ1-2
V gene: TRBV5-1
CDR3 protein: ASSLGVRPDGYT

CDR3 length: 12
J gene: TRBJ2-5
V gene: TRBV7-2
CDR3 protein: ASSLRGGAETQY

CDR3 length: 12
J gene: TRBJ1-3
V gene: TRBV2
CDR3 protein: ASSDAGEGNTIY

CDR3 length: 12
J gene: TRBJ2-7
V gene: TRBV27
CDR3 protein: ASSSFGGGYEQY

CDR3 length: 13
J gene: TRBJ2-1
V gene: TRBV27
CDR3 protein: ASSPGTSGTPEQF

CDR3 length: 12
J gene: TRBJ1-1
V gene: TRBV7-9
CDR3 protein: ASSLTGEFTEAF

CDR3 length: 13
J gene: TRBJ2-3
V gene: TRBV18
CDR3 protein: ASSPPPGLGDTQY

CDR3 length: 12
J gene: TRBJ1-1
V gene: TRBV2
CDR3 protein: ASRPTGFVTEAF

CDR3 length: 16
J gene: TRBJ2-6
V gene: TRBV7-9
CDR3 protein: ASSPGQGLPSGANVLT

CDR3 length: 13
J gene: TRBJ2-2
V gene: TRBV5-4
CDR3 protein: ASSAIIRERGELF

CDR3 length: 14
J gene: TRBJ2-1
V gene: TRBV5-1
CDR3 protein: ASSLWGPSGDAEQF

CDR3 length: 17
J gene: TRBJ2-5
V gene: TRBV15
CDR3 protein: ATSRDQGGGSGIDETQY

CDR3 length: 13
J gene: TRBJ1-1
V gene: TRBV5-1
CDR3 protein: ASSLRGRRNTEAF

CDR3 length: 10
J gene: TRBJ2-3
V gene: TRBV29-1
CDR3 protein: SIRPSRDTQY

CDR3 length: 12
J gene: TRBJ2-7
V gene: TRBV7-8
CDR3 protein: ASTWGDSNYEQY

CDR3 length: 10
J gene: TRBJ1-1
V gene: TRBV28
CDR3 protein: ASSPLRTEAF

CDR3 length: 14
J gene: TRBJ2-2
V gene: TRBV18
CDR3 protein: ASSRAGTVLTGELF

CDR3 length: 12
J gene: TRBJ2-2
V gene: TRBV10-1
CDR3 protein: ASSPTGSPGELF

CDR3 length: 12
J gene: TRBJ2-7
V gene: TRBV5-4
CDR3 protein: ASSAGITTNEQY

CDR3 length: 13
J gene: TRBJ2-2
V gene: TRBV5-4
CDR3 protein: ASSPPSANTGELF